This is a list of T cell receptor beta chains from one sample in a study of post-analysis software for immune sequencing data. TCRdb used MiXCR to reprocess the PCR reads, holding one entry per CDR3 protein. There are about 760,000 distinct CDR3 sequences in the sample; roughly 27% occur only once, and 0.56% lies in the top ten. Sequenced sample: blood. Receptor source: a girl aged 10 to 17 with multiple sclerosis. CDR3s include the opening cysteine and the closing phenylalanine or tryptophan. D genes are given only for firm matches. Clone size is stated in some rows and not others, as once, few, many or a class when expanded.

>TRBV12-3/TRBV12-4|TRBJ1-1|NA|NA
CASRSGTEAFF
TGTGCCAGCAGGTCAGGCACTGAAGCTTTCTTT
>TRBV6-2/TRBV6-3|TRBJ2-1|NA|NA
CASSFRGWTYNEQFF
TGTGCCAGCAGTTTCCGGGGGTGGACGTACAATGAGCAGTTCTTC
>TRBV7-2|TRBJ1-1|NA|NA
CASSLESRGRAFF
TGTGCCAGCAGCTTAGAATCCCGGGGTCGAGCTTTCTTT
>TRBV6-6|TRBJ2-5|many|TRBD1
CASRRGTGAETQYF
TGTGCCAGCAGGCGAGGGACAGGGGCTGAGACCCAGTACTTC
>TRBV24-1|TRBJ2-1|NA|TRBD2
CATSDFPSGGGNEQFF
TGTGCCACCAGTGATTTTCCTTCGGGAGGGGGCAATGAGCAGTTCTTC
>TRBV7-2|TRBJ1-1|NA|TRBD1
CASSIDRAVEAFF
TGTGCCAGCAGCATAGACAGGGCTGTTGAAGCTTTCTTT
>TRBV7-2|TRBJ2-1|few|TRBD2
CASSPSGRGSYNEQFF
TGTGCCAGCAGCCCTAGCGGGAGGGGCTCCTACAATGAGCAGTTCTTC
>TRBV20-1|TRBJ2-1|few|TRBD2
CSAGDPSGGAEEQFF
TGCAGTGCTGGGGACCCAAGCGGGGGGGCCGAGGAGCAGTTCTTC
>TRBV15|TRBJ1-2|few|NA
CATSSLSRTAERDYGYTF
TGTGCCACCAGCTCCCTAAGTAGGACAGCGGAAAGGGACTATGGCTACACCTTC
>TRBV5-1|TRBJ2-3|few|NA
CASSLGAGGGDTQYF
TGCGCCAGCAGCTTGGGGGCGGGTGGTGGAGATACGCAGTATTTT
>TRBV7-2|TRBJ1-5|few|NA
CASSLTFGYQPQHF
TGTGCCAGCAGCTTAACATTCGGGTATCAGCCCCAGCATTTT
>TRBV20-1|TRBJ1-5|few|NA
CSASGGGSQHF
TGCAGTGCTAGCGGTGGGGGTTCCCAGCATTTT
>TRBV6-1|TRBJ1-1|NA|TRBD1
CASRTGTGDPLNTEAFF
TGTGCCAGCAGAACCGGGACAGGGGACCCACTGAACACTGAAGCTTTCTTT
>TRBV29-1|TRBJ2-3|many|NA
CSVAQIADTQYF
TGCAGCGTAGCCCAGATTGCAGATACGCAGTATTTT